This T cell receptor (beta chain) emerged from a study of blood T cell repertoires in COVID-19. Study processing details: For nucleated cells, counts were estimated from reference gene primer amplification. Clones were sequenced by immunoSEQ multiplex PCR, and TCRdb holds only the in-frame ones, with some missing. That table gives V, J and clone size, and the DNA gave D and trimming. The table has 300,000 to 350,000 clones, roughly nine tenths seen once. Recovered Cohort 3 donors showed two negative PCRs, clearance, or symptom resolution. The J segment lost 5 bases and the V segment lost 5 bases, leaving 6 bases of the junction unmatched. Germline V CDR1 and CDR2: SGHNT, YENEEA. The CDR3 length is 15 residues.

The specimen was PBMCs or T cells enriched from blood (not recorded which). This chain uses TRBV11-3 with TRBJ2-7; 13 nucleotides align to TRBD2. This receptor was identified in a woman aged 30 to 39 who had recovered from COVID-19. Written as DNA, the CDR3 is TGTGCCAGCAGCCCCCGGGGACTAGCGGGGCACGAGCAGTACTTC. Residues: CASSPRGLAGHEQYF.